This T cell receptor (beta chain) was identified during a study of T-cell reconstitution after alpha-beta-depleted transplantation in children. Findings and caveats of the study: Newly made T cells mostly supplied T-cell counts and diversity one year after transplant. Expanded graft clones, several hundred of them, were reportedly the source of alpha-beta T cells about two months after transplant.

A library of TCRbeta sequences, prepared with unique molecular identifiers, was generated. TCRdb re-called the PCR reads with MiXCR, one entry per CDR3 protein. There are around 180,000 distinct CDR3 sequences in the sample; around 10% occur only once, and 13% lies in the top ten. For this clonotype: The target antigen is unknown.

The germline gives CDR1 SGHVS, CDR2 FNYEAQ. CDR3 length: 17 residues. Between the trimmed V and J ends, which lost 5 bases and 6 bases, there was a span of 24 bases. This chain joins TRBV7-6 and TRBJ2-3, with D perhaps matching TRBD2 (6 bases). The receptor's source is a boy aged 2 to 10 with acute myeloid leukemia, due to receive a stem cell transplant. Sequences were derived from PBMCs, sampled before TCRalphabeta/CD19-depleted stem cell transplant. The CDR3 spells CASSARRRGAVVDTQYF. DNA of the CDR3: TGTGCCAGCAGCGCCCGTCGTCGCGGGGCCGTCGTGGATACGCAGTATTTT.